These 8 T cell receptor beta chains share one sample of origin, sequenced in a study of cytomegalovirus exposure and HLA in healthy donors. The PCR used 60 Vbeta and 13 Jbeta primers. Sequencing used immunoSEQ multiplex PCR; TCRdb keeps in-frame clones, though not all of them. This table has more than 90,000 clones, around 78% appearing once. Sequenced input: PBMCs. Receptors were obtained from a man aged 30-40 years in good health and CMV-seronegative.

This chain links TRBV6-1 with TRBJ1-2; D unresolved. V lost 6 bases, J lost 4 bases, and 6 bases lay in between. The CDR3 spans 11 residues. Germline CDR1 MNHNS, CDR2 SASEGT. The CDR3: CASSSSYGYTF. The DNA for the CDR3 is TGTGCCAGCAGCTCGTCCTATGGCTACACCTTC.

The chain recombines TRBV19 with TRBJ2-1; D is ambiguous. The CDR3 has 13 residues. V was pared by 6 bases and J by 0 bases, with 6 bases between. Germline V CDR1 and CDR2: LNHDA, SQIVND (reference sequence). As DNA, the CDR3 is TGTGCCAGTAGCAGTAACTCCTACAATGAGCAGTTCTTC. This encodes CASSSNSYNEQFF.

The V call is TRBV10-1, the J call TRBJ2-3; D might be TRBD1 (5 bases). The V and J ends lost 0 bases and 2 bases respectively, with 15 bases between them. The CDR3 covers 17 residues. Germline V gene data show CDR1 as WNHNN and CDR2 as SYGVQD (reference sequence). The CDR3 DNA is TGCGCCAGCAGTGAGTCCACAGTGCTGGACATCACAGATACGCAGTATTTT. It encodes CASSESTVLDITDTQYF.

This clone came up once. The V call is TRBV4-1, the J call TRBJ2-3, with TRBD2 matching 9 bases. This CDR3 region has 16 residues. J gave up 3 bases and V 1 base, and 5 bases lay outside the gene matches. Germline V gives CDR1 MGHRA, CDR2 YSYEKL. CDR3 sequence: CASSQVASGATDTQYF. CDR3 coding DNA: TGCGCCAGCAGCCAAGTCGCTAGCGGGGCTACAGATACGCAGTATTTT.

The rearrangement uses TRBV19 and TRBJ1-2; 7 bases line up with TRBD1. Trimming removed 0 bases from V and 3 bases from J; junction bases left unmatched: 1. The CDR3 has 14 amino acids. Germline CDR1 is LNHDA and CDR2 is SQIVND (reference sequence). Here the CDR3 reads CASSIEGGYYGYTF. The CDR3 DNA reads TGTGCCAGTAGTATAGAAGGGGGCTACTATGGCTACACCTTC.

The chain has TRBV7-3 and TRBJ1-2; D unresolved. The ends were cut back, 0 bases at V and 0 bases at J, with 17 bases in the middle. This CDR3 comprises 18 residues. Germline CDR1 reads SGHTA; CDR2 reads FQGTGA. The CDR3 here is CASSLTWSRGKANYGYTF. The CDR3 DNA sequence: TGTGCCAGCAGCTTAACGTGGTCGAGAGGGAAAGCTAACTATGGCTACACCTTC.

This chain connects TRBV25-1 to TRBJ2-1; 11 nucleotides match TRBD2. Germline CDR1 MGHDK, CDR2 SYGVNS. The CDR3 contains 16 residues. V lost 4 bases, J lost 8 bases, and 10 bases stayed unmatched. Here the CDR3 reads CASSANSGRAVDEQFF. The CDR3 nucleotides are TGTGCCAGCAGTGCGAATAGCGGGAGGGCCGTCGATGAGCAGTTCTTC.

The chain has TRBV29-1 and TRBJ2-5; possibly TRBD1 for D (5 bases). Looked up from germline, CDR1 is SQVTM and CDR2 is ANQGSEA. Trimming shortened V by 6 bases and J by 2 bases, and 10 bases separated the two germline ends. This CDR3 is 12 amino acids long. The CDR3 DNA is TGCAGCGTCCGTACAGGACAAGAGACCCAGTACTTC. The encoded protein is CSVRTGQETQYF.